This TCR beta chain is drawn from a study of T cells in tuberculosis. On this clone: No antigen is known for it.

Sequencing used immunoSEQ multiplex PCR; TCRdb keeps in-frame clones, though not all of them. The sample records approximately 22,000 clones, roughly 88% being singletons. Study-wide points: GEM motif frequencies gave around 70% accuracy; the GMM repertoire gave approximately 90%.

Time point reported: new active TB diagnosis, blood taken before or within 7 days of starting treatment. Each patient had positive sputum smear microscopy and/or positive culture. The CDR3 extends over 16 amino acids. The germline V gene encodes CDR1 SEHNR and CDR2 FQNEAQ (reference sequence). V lost 4 bases and J lost 7; bases outside the gene matches: 8. The rearrangement uses TRBV7-9 and TRBJ2-2; 11 positions match TRBD2. This TCR derives from an adult with tuberculosis. Sequenced here: PBMCs, sampled at tuberculosis diagnosis. CDR3 residues: CASSYLAGGYSGELFF. CDR3 nucleotide sequence: TGTGCCAGCAGCTACCTAGCGGGGGGCTACAGCGGGGAGCTGTTTTTT. Complete variable domain (other parts from reference TRBV7-9 and TRBJ2-2): DTGVSQNPRHKITKRGQNVTFRCDPISEHNRLYWYRQTLGQGPEFLTYFQNEAQLEKSRLLSDRFSAERPKGSFSTLEIQRTEQGDSAMYLCASSYLAGGYSGELFFGEGSRLTVL.